This T cell receptor (beta chain) was sequenced in a study of identical twins. CDR1 KGHSH and CDR2 LQKENI come from the germline V gene. CDR3 size: 13 residues. V was pared by 5 bases and J by 2 bases, with 2 bases of the junction left unmatched. No donor was unhealthy or non-Caucasian. A single record per CDR3 protein comes from TCRdb applying MiXCR to the 5' RACE reads. The sample has 200,000 to 300,000 distinct CDR3 sequences, around 6.6% seen once. With regard to this clonotype: The antigen is undetermined.

Findings of the study overall: Its conclusions, products of cross-sectional statistical analysis, did not come from following the same donors.

These sequences were also reported in another study, on yellow fever vaccine responses in identical twins.

The specimen was memory (CD45RO+) T cells sorted from blood. The V call is TRBV18, the J call TRBJ1-2; 7 bases map to TRBD1. The clonotype comes from a woman under 30 in good health. The CDR3 bases are TGTGCCAGCTCAGAGGGACAGAACTATGGCTACACCTTC. Translated: CASSEGQNYGYTF.